One sample yielded the 12 T cell receptor beta chains listed below, sequenced in a study of T cells in localized non-small cell lung cancer. Libraries were prepared by immunoSEQ multiplex PCR; TCRdb keeps only in-frame clonotypes and omits some of them. The table includes more than 2,000 clones, around 35% detected once. The sample in question was lung tumor tissue, obtained before any cancer treatment. The receptors were gathered from a man aged 35-69 years with stage II lung adenocarcinoma.

The chain is built from TRBV28 and TRBJ2-1; weak D call: TRBD2 (6 bases). This CDR3 has 17 residues. V dropped 6 bases and J dropped 3 bases, with 21 bases sitting between them. From germline, CDR1 is MDHEN and CDR2 SYDVKM. Written as DNA, the CDR3 is TGTGCCAGCAGCCCCTCGGAGGGAAGGGTTTACTACAATGAGCAGTTCTTC. Its protein is CASSPSEGRVYYNEQFF. Filled out from reference TRBV28 and TRBJ2-1, the complete variable domain reads DVKVTQSSRYLVKRTGEKVFLECVQDMDHENMFWYRQDPGLGLRLIYFSYDVKMKEKGDIPEGYSVSREKKERFSLILESASTNQTSMYLCASSPSEGRVYYNEQFFGPGTRLTVL.

This clone appeared a few times. The chain combines TRBV6-8 with TRBJ1-4; no firm D call. Germline CDR1 and CDR2: MNHGY and SAAAGT. V lost 4 bases, J lost 7 bases, and 7 bases lay in between. The CDR3 has 12 residues. CDR3 amino acids: CASSLSGEKLFF. In DNA, the CDR3 is TGTGCCAGCAGTTTATCCGGTGAAAAACTGTTTTTT.

This clone was seen only a few times. The chain uses TRBV6-8 and TRBJ1-6; TRBD1 agrees at 7 bases. The CDR3 has 15 amino acids. Germline-derived CDR1 and CDR2 are MNHGY and SAAAGT. Germline trimming cut 6 bases from V and 4 bases from J; bases unmatched to any gene: 6. CDR3 amino acids: CASRAGQVYNSPLHF. CDR3 DNA: TGTGCCAGCAGGGCCGGACAGGTGTATAATTCACCCCTCCACTTT.

The chain recombines TRBV6-8 with TRBJ1-3; D uncertain. CDR3 length: 15 amino acids. CDR1 is MNHGY and CDR2 is SAAAGT in the germline V gene. Trimming left V 2 bases short and J 3 bases short, with 11 bases between. The DNA for the CDR3 is TGTGCCAGCAGTTACGACGGGCTGCTTGGAAACACCATATATTTT. The encoded protein is CASSYDGLLGNTIYF.

The chain employs TRBV9 and TRBJ1-1; TRBD1 might be the D (5 bases). From germline, CDR1 is SGDLS and CDR2 YYNGEE. The CDR3 is 18 amino acids. Trimming stripped 1 base from V and 0 bases from J, with 19 bases between. CDR3 region: CASSVSLGGAGMNTEAFF. CDR3 coding DNA: TGTGCCAGCAGCGTATCCTTAGGCGGGGCAGGGATGAACACTGAAGCTTTCTTT.

The chain links TRBV28 to TRBJ2-7; 10 nucleotides align to TRBD1. Looked up from germline, CDR1 is MDHEN and CDR2 is SYDVKM. Trimming cost V 8 bases and J 0 bases; bases outside gene matches: 16. This CDR3 contains 18 residues. The CDR3 DNA follows: TGTGCCAGCCTACCCCTAACAACGGACAGGGGGGACTCCTACGAGCAGTACTTC. Residues: CASLPLTTDRGDSYEQYF.

The CDR3 sequence is CASSPTWDTEAFF. CDR3 nucleotides: TGTGCCAGCAGCCCCACCTGGGACACTGAAGCTTTCTTT. The rearrangement uses TRBV28 and TRBJ1-1; no definite D call. CDR1 and CDR2 from the germline V gene are MDHEN and SYDVKM. Trimming removed 6 bases from V and 3 bases from J, with 11 bases in between. The CDR3 is 13 residues long.

This clone was observed a handful of times. This sequence joins TRBV4-1 and TRBJ1-6, with a possible D match to TRBD1 (6 bases). This CDR3 is 14 amino acids long. V was clipped by 5 bases and J by 10 bases, with 15 bases between them. Germline V gives CDR1 MGHRA, CDR2 YSYEKL. The CDR3, as DNA: TGCGCCAGCAGCTCATCAAGGGGGGAATCACCCCTCCACTTT. Protein: CASSSSRGESPLHF.

The V call is TRBV19, the J call TRBJ2-1; 9 nucleotides line up with TRBD2. The CDR3 has 17 residues. Trimming removed 1 base from V and 4 bases from J; junction bases left unmatched: 8. Germline V lookup: CDR1 LNHDA, CDR2 SQIVND (reference sequence). The CDR3 loop is CASSIARPSGEYNEQFF. The CDR3 region has the DNA TGTGCCAGTAGTATAGCGAGGCCTAGCGGGGAGTACAATGAGCAGTTCTTC.

This clone was detected only a few times. This chain joins TRBV7-1 and TRBJ2-7; 10 nucleotides agree with TRBD1. TRBV7-1 is annotated as an ORF whose role is uncertain. The CDR3 length is 18 residues. Trimming removed 5 bases from V and 3 bases from J; junction bases left unmatched: 16. CDR3: CASSLNFPGQGQDYEQYF. CDR3 DNA: TGTGCCAGCAGCCTGAACTTCCCGGGACAGGGGCAAGACTACGAGCAGTACTTC.

In the case of this clone: The junction departs from germline at one end; a sequencing error may be responsible. The genes are TRBV19 and TRBJ1-2; D unclear. The CDR3 sequence is 13 residues long. Germline V gene sequence: CDR1 LNHDA, CDR2 SQIVND (reference sequence). The CDR3: CASRIGANYGYTF. The CDR3 bases are TGTGCCAGTAGAATAGGAGCTAACTATGGCTACACCTTC. The full variable domain, completed using reference TRBV19 and TRBJ1-2, is DGGITQSPKYLFRKEGQNVTLSCEQNLNHDAMYWYRQDPGQGLRLIYYSQIVNDFQKGDIAEGYSVSREKKESFPLTVTSAQKNPTAFYLCASRIGANYGYTFGSGTRLTVV.

The chain combines TRBV28 with TRBJ2-1; the D gene is possibly TRBD1 (5 bases). The germline gives CDR1 MDHEN, CDR2 SYDVKM. V was cut by 6 bases and J by 1 base, with 16 bases left in between. The length of the CDR3 is 16 residues. CDR3 DNA: TGTGCCAGCAGCCCCCCCAGGGTTGGGTCCTACAATGAGCAGTTCTTC. Translation gives CASSPPRVGSYNEQFF.